Listed below are T cell receptor beta chains from one sample, sequenced in a study of a mutant IDH1 vaccine in newly diagnosed glioma. For these receptors, no antigen is known. The assay was immunoSEQ multiplex PCR, and TCRdb's table has in-frame clones only and misses some. This table holds 70,000 to 90,000 clones, approximately 85% found once. This specimen consisted of PBMCs, obtained from a glioma patient whose treatment included an IDH1 peptide vaccine. These receptors came from a man in his thirties or forties with glioma. Some clones in this sample may be carry-over from other donors' samples. Both conserved end residues are part of each CDR3. Fields, in order: J gene, clone size, D gene, V gene, CDR3 protein, CDR3 DNA. The D gene is left open where the match is weak. Size tells how often a clone was seen (once, few, many) or the class of an expanded clone, and some rows leave it out.

j_call: TRBJ2-1
clone_size: -
d_call: TRBD1
v_call: TRBV27
cdr3_aa: CASGDSNNEQFF
cdr3_nt: TGTGCCAGCGGGGACAGCAACAATGAGCAGTTCTTC

j_call: TRBJ1-6
clone_size: -
d_call: TRBD1
v_call: TRBV4-1
cdr3_aa: CASSQEETGYSPLHF
cdr3_nt: TGCGCCAGCAGCCAAGAGGAGACAGGGTATTCACCCCTCCACTTT

j_call: TRBJ2-7
clone_size: -
d_call: -
v_call: TRBV7-3
cdr3_aa: CASSLTGRGHEQYF
cdr3_nt: TGTGCCAGCAGCTTAACCGGGCGGGGCCACGAGCAGTACTTC

j_call: TRBJ1-2
clone_size: -
d_call: TRBD1
v_call: TRBV7-9
cdr3_aa: CASSSDRGYYGYTF
cdr3_nt: TGTGCCAGCAGCTCGGACAGGGGGTACTATGGCTACACCTTC

j_call: TRBJ2-7
clone_size: -
d_call: -
v_call: TRBV4-2
cdr3_aa: CASSQGRVSYEQYF
cdr3_nt: TGTGCCAGCAGCCAAGGGAGGGTCTCCTACGAGCAGTACTTC

j_call: TRBJ2-7
clone_size: -
d_call: -
v_call: TRBV2
cdr3_aa: CASMVYSYEQYF
cdr3_nt: TGTGCCAGCATGGTGTACTCCTACGAGCAGTACTTC

j_call: TRBJ1-1
clone_size: -
d_call: -
v_call: TRBV7-2
cdr3_aa: CASAREANTEAFF
cdr3_nt: TGTGCCAGCGCCAGGGAGGCTAACACTGAAGCTTTCTTT

j_call: TRBJ1-1
clone_size: -
d_call: -
v_call: TRBV30
cdr3_aa: CAWSRGAQIEAFF
cdr3_nt: TGTGCCTGGAGTAGGGGGGCGCAGATAGAAGCTTTCTTT

j_call: TRBJ2-5
clone_size: few
d_call: TRBD2
v_call: TRBV11-2
cdr3_aa: CASSPPTSGIRETQYF
cdr3_nt: TGTGCCAGCAGCCCCCCGACTAGCGGGATTAGGGAGACCCAGTACTTC

j_call: TRBJ2-3
clone_size: -
d_call: TRBD2
v_call: TRBV5-1
cdr3_aa: CASSLEGGGSTDTQYF
cdr3_nt: TGCGCCAGCAGCTTGGAAGGCGGGGGGTCCACAGATACGCAGTATTTT

j_call: TRBJ2-2
clone_size: -
d_call: -
v_call: TRBV7-2
cdr3_aa: CASSFYTNTGELFF
cdr3_nt: TGTGCCAGCAGCTTTTACACTAACACCGGGGAGCTGTTTTTT

j_call: TRBJ2-2
clone_size: -
d_call: TRBD1
v_call: TRBV5-1
cdr3_aa: CASSLEEGQADGELFF
cdr3_nt: TGCGCCAGCAGCTTGGAGGAAGGACAGGCTGACGGGGAGCTGTTCTTT

j_call: TRBJ1-5
clone_size: -
d_call: -
v_call: TRBV6-1
cdr3_aa: CASSDTNAANQPQHF
cdr3_nt: TGTGCCAGCAGTGATACAAACGCCGCCAATCAGCCCCAGCATTTT

j_call: TRBJ2-1
clone_size: -
d_call: TRBD2
v_call: TRBV11-2
cdr3_aa: CASSSLAGDYNEQFF
cdr3_nt: TGTGCCAGCAGCTCCCTAGCGGGGGACTACAATGAGCAGTTCTTC

j_call: TRBJ1-1
clone_size: few
d_call: -
v_call: TRBV6-5
cdr3_aa: CASSYSTSLQAFF
cdr3_nt: TGTGCCAGCAGTTACTCGACCAGCCTCCAAGCTTTCTTT

j_call: TRBJ1-1
clone_size: -
d_call: -
v_call: TRBV9
cdr3_aa: CASSVVRGEVTEAFF
cdr3_nt: TGTGCCAGCAGCGTAGTGAGGGGCGAGGTCACTGAAGCTTTCTTT

j_call: TRBJ1-5
clone_size: -
d_call: -
v_call: TRBV28
cdr3_aa: CASSFDMGGRQPQHF
cdr3_nt: TGTGCCAGCAGTTTTGATATGGGGGGCCGACAGCCCCAGCATTTT

j_call: TRBJ1-2
clone_size: -
d_call: TRBD1
v_call: TRBV29-1
cdr3_aa: CSVDNNRGYGYTF
cdr3_nt: TGCAGCGTTGATAATAACAGGGGCTATGGCTACACCTTC

j_call: TRBJ1-1
clone_size: -
d_call: TRBD1
v_call: TRBV10-3
cdr3_aa: CAIKGGPNTEAFF
cdr3_nt: TGTGCCATCAAAGGGGGCCCGAACACTGAAGCTTTCTTT

j_call: TRBJ2-6
clone_size: -
d_call: -
v_call: TRBV5-1
cdr3_aa: CASRRPRDTHSGANVLTF
cdr3_nt: TGCGCCAGCAGGCGACCCCGGGACACACACTCTGGGGCCAACGTCCTGACTTTC

j_call: TRBJ2-5
clone_size: -
d_call: -
v_call: TRBV28
cdr3_aa: CASSIQEKETQYF
cdr3_nt: TGTGCCAGCAGTATACAGGAGAAAGAGACCCAGTACTTC

j_call: TRBJ1-5
clone_size: -
d_call: -
v_call: TRBV2
cdr3_aa: CASSELGSQPQHF
cdr3_nt: TGTGCCAGCAGTGAACTCGGCAGTCAGCCCCAGCATTTT

j_call: TRBJ2-7
clone_size: -
d_call: -
v_call: TRBV6-1
cdr3_aa: CASSGRTASYEQYF
cdr3_nt: TGTGCCAGCAGTGGACGGACGGCTTCCTACGAGCAGTACTTC

j_call: TRBJ2-7
clone_size: -
d_call: -
v_call: TRBV16
cdr3_aa: CASTRSGSSYEQYF
cdr3_nt: TGTGCCAGCACGCGAAGTGGGAGCTCCTACGAGCAGTACTTC

j_call: TRBJ1-3
clone_size: -
d_call: -
v_call: TRBV5-1
cdr3_aa: CASSPGASGNTIYF
cdr3_nt: TGCGCCAGCAGCCCCGGAGCCTCTGGAAACACCATATATTTT

j_call: TRBJ2-3
clone_size: -
d_call: -
v_call: TRBV30
cdr3_aa: CAWSLGGTDTQYF
cdr3_nt: TGTGCCTGGAGTCTTGGAGGCACAGATACGCAGTATTTT

j_call: TRBJ1-2
clone_size: few
d_call: -
v_call: TRBV5-1
cdr3_aa: CASSLAGTAYGYTF
cdr3_nt: TGCGCCAGCAGCTTGGCCGGGACCGCCTATGGCTACACCTTC

j_call: TRBJ2-5
clone_size: -
d_call: TRBD1
v_call: TRBV5-1
cdr3_aa: CASSLTGGSQTQYF
cdr3_nt: TGCGCCAGCAGCTTGACAGGGGGCTCTCAGACCCAGTACTTC

j_call: TRBJ2-5
clone_size: -
d_call: TRBD1
v_call: TRBV28
cdr3_aa: CASSFWARGTGEETQYF
cdr3_nt: TGTGCCAGCAGTTTCTGGGCTAGGGGGACAGGGGAAGAGACCCAGTACTTC

j_call: TRBJ2-5
clone_size: -
d_call: -
v_call: TRBV6-6
cdr3_aa: CASSYGRTDQETQYF
cdr3_nt: TGTGCCAGCAGTTACGGACGGACGGACCAAGAGACCCAGTACTTC

j_call: TRBJ2-5
clone_size: -
d_call: TRBD2
v_call: TRBV4-3
cdr3_aa: CASSQDWTSGGEETQYF
cdr3_nt: TGCGCCAGCAGCCAAGACTGGACTAGCGGGGGGGAAGAGACCCAGTACTTC

j_call: TRBJ1-2
clone_size: -
d_call: -
v_call: TRBV5-5
cdr3_aa: CASSWSGGQGQYGYTF
cdr3_nt: TGTGCCAGCAGCTGGTCAGGAGGGCAGGGGCAGTATGGCTACACCTTC

j_call: TRBJ1-4
clone_size: -
d_call: -
v_call: TRBV4-3
cdr3_aa: CASSQEFAFRKKLFF
cdr3_nt: TGCGCCAGCAGCCAAGAATTCGCTTTCAGGAAAAAACTGTTTTTT

j_call: TRBJ2-6
clone_size: once
d_call: -
v_call: TRBV30
cdr3_aa: CAWSVLRAARIDGANVLTF
cdr3_nt: TGTGCCTGGAGTGTATTAAGGGCCGCACGAATCGATGGGGCCAACGTCCTGACTTTC

j_call: TRBJ1-5
clone_size: -
d_call: -
v_call: TRBV19
cdr3_aa: CASSRVMGNQPQHF
cdr3_nt: TGTGCCAGTAGCAGGGTGATGGGCAATCAGCCCCAGCATTTT

j_call: TRBJ2-3
clone_size: -
d_call: -
v_call: TRBV2
cdr3_aa: CARQGGDQDTQYF
cdr3_nt: TGTGCCCGACAAGGCGGGGATCAAGATACGCAGTATTTT

j_call: TRBJ2-1
clone_size: -
d_call: TRBD2
v_call: TRBV29-1
cdr3_aa: CSVDVAGGNEQFF
cdr3_nt: TGCAGCGTTGATGTGGCGGGAGGCAATGAGCAGTTCTTC

j_call: TRBJ2-5
clone_size: -
d_call: -
v_call: TRBV7-9
cdr3_aa: CASSPPGDAYQETQYF
cdr3_nt: TGTGCCAGCAGCCCCCCCGGGGATGCGTACCAAGAGACCCAGTACTTC

j_call: TRBJ2-3
clone_size: -
d_call: -
v_call: TRBV19
cdr3_aa: CASSIKPTDTQYF
cdr3_nt: TGTGCCAGTAGTATAAAGCCCACAGATACGCAGTATTTT

j_call: TRBJ1-1
clone_size: once
d_call: -
v_call: TRBV4-2
cdr3_aa: CASSLDGTEAFF
cdr3_nt: TGTGCCAGCAGCTTGGATGGGACTGAAGCTTTCTTT

j_call: TRBJ2-7
clone_size: -
d_call: -
v_call: TRBV14
cdr3_aa: CASSQFPGLPPYEQYF
cdr3_nt: TGTGCCAGCAGCCAGTTCCCCGGGCTCCCTCCCTACGAGCAGTACTTC

j_call: TRBJ2-3
clone_size: -
d_call: TRBD2
v_call: TRBV5-5
cdr3_aa: CASSLAPGTSGRATDTQYF
cdr3_nt: TGTGCCAGCAGCTTGGCCCCCGGGACTAGCGGGAGGGCCACAGATACGCAGTATTTT

j_call: TRBJ1-1
clone_size: -
d_call: -
v_call: TRBV5-8
cdr3_aa: CASRPRGSRRAFF
cdr3_nt: TGTGCCAGTCGACCCAGGGGCTCTCGTCGAGCTTTCTTT